The next 27 T cell receptor beta chains were all read from a single sample in a study of T-cell reconstitution after alpha-beta-depleted transplantation in children. This sample's TCRbeta library carried unique molecular identifier barcodes. TCRdb recomputed calls from the PCR reads with MiXCR, one row per CDR3 protein. The sample has 300,000 or so distinct CDR3 sequences; more than 8% are singletons. Sequenced here: PBMCs from the stem cell graft donor, sampled from the stem cell graft. These receptors were taken from a human donor who donated a stem cell graft to a child with SCID.

This clonotype was detected a few times. This chain links TRBV7-9 with TRBJ2-7; tentatively, D is TRBD2 (5 bases). The germline V and J ends were trimmed by 3 bases and 1 base, with 10 bases remaining between them. The CDR3 runs to 14 residues. Germline V lookup: CDR1 SEHNR, CDR2 FQNEAQ (reference sequence). The CDR3 sequence is CASSFFEGSYEQYF. In nucleotides, the CDR3 is TGTGCCAGCAGCTTTTTCGAGGGTTCCTACGAGCAGTACTTC.

The chain uses TRBV5-1 and TRBJ1-3; a possible D gene is TRBD1 (6 bases). Germline lookup yields CDR1 SGHRS and CDR2 YFSETQ. The CDR3 is made up of 15 amino acids. Trimming took 1 base from V and 3 from J, leaving 11 bases between them. The CDR3 bases are TGCGCCAGCAGCTTGTCGGGGGCTCATGGAAACACCATATATTTT. It is translated as CASSLSGAHGNTIYF. The full variable domain, its missing parts supplied by reference TRBV5-1 and TRBJ1-3, is KAGVTQTPRYLIKTRGQQVTLSCSPISGHRSVSWYQQTPGQGLQFLFEYFSETQRNKGNFPGRFSGRQFSNSRSEMNVSTLELGDSALYLCASSLSGAHGNTIYFGEGSWLTVV.

This clonotype was counted only a few times. The genes are TRBV27 and TRBJ2-7, with 11 bases aligning to TRBD2. V shed 9 bases, J shed 6 bases, and the junction held 10 bases outside the gene matches. The germline CDR1 and CDR2 sequences are MNHEY and SMNVEV (reference sequence). The length of the CDR3 is 14 residues. The CDR3 here is CASTRVAGGSEQYF. CDR3 sequence (DNA): TGTGCCAGTACGCGGGTAGCGGGGGGGTCCGAGCAGTACTTC.

The chain couples TRBV10-2 to TRBJ1-1; TRBD1 matches 7 bases. Per the germline V gene, CDR1 is WSHSY and CDR2 is SAAADI. J lost 1 base, V lost 2 bases, and 7 bases had no gene match. CDR3 size: 16 residues. As DNA, the CDR3 is TGCGCCAGCAGTGAGCCTCCTCGGACAGGGAACACTGAAGCTTTCTTT. Amino acid sequence: CASSEPPRTGNTEAFF.

The J gene is TRBJ2-7, the V gene TRBV6-5; D call uncertain. The V gene's germline CDR1 is MNHEY and CDR2 SVGAGI. Trimming removed 3 bases from V and 6 bases from J, with 12 bases in between. This CDR3 contains 13 residues. For the CDR3, the DNA is TGTGCCAGCAGTTATTACAGTCTTGGCGAGCAGTACTTC. Translated, it gives CASSYYSLGEQYF.

This clonotype was observed at least ten times. The V gene is TRBV7-9, the J gene TRBJ1-2; no clear D gene. V gave up 5 bases and J gave up 3 bases, with 10 bases separating them. The CDR3 contains 13 residues. The germline gives CDR1 SEHNR, CDR2 FQNEAQ (reference sequence). CDR3 in DNA: TGTGCCAGCAGCCTTCCAGTGGACTATGGCTACACCTTC. Amino acid sequence: CASSLPVDYGYTF.

The table lists this clonotype with a few counts. The chain recombines TRBV4-2 with TRBJ2-1; D tentatively fits TRBD1 or TRBD2 (5 bases each). Germline-derived CDR1 and CDR2 are LGHNA and YNFKEQ. Trimming cost V 0 bases and J 10 bases, with 28 bases left between them. CDR3 length: 19 residues. CDR3 protein: CASSQERRALAGEGSEQFF. As DNA, the CDR3 is TGTGCCAGCAGCCAAGAAAGACGCGCGCTAGCCGGAGAGGGGAGCGAGCAGTTCTTC.

This clonotype came up a few times. This sequence joins TRBV6-5 and TRBJ2-5; no firm D call. CDR1 and CDR2 from the germline V gene are MNHEY and SVGAGI. The germline V and J ends were trimmed by 0 bases and 5 bases, with 13 bases remaining between them. The CDR3 loop spans 15 amino acids. DNA for the CDR3: TGTGCCAGCAGTTACTCTACCGCAGGCAGGGAGACCCAGTACTTC. This gives the protein CASSYSTAGRETQYF.

The gene calls are TRBV13 and TRBJ2-2, with D uncertain. Trimming cost V 5 bases and J 2 bases, with 12 bases left between them. CDR1 is PRHDT, CDR2 FYEKMQ, per germline (reference sequence). The CDR3 extends over 15 amino acids. In DNA, the CDR3 is TGTGCCAGCAGCCACTGGGCCCCTAACACCGGGGAGCTGTTTTTT. Encoded protein: CASSHWAPNTGELFF.

The table lists this clonotype with many counts. V usage is TRBV7-2 and J usage is TRBJ1-6; D possibly corresponds to TRBD1 (5 bases). V lost 2 bases and J lost 7, with 6 bases in between. Germline CDR1 SGHTA, CDR2 FQGNSA. This CDR3 spans 13 amino acids. CDR3 loop: CASSLRGNSPLHF. The CDR3, as DNA: TGTGCCAGCAGCTTAAGGGGCAATTCACCCCTCCACTTT.

This clonotype was seen only a few times. The chain uses TRBV7-3 and TRBJ2-1; 12 bases line up with TRBD2. Per the germline V gene, CDR1 is SGHTA and CDR2 is FQGTGA. CDR3 length: 15 amino acids. Unmatched junction bases numbered 0, after V lost 0 bases and J lost 6 bases. The CDR3, as DNA: TGTGCCAGCAGCTTAACGGGACTAGCGGGCAATGAGCAGTTCTTC. Translated: CASSLTGLAGNEQFF.

V usage is TRBV4-1 and J usage is TRBJ2-3; D gene unclear. Trimming removed 1 base from V and 7 bases from J, with 9 bases in between. The CDR3 runs 13 residues. CDR1 MGHRA and CDR2 YSYEKL come from the germline V gene. CDR3 protein: CASSQGLSYTQYF. Here the CDR3 DNA reads TGCGCCAGCAGCCAAGGCCTTTCATATACGCAGTATTTT.

This clonotype occurred once. The chain carries TRBV20-1 and TRBJ2-2, with 7 nucleotides matching TRBD2. There are 15 residues in the CDR3. With V trimmed by 4 bases and J by 8 bases, 13 bases remained unmatched. CDR1 and CDR2 from the germline V gene are DFQATT and SNEGSKA (reference sequence). CDR3 residues: CSANIPGRQAGELFF. The CDR3 DNA reads as TGCAGTGCTAATATCCCCGGGAGGCAGGCGGGGGAGCTGTTTTTT.

This rearrangement joins TRBV27 to TRBJ1-2, with D unclear. Germline-derived CDR1 and CDR2 are MNHEY and SMNVEV (reference sequence). The CDR3 sequence is 13 residues long. Between the trimmed V and J ends, which lost 0 bases and 7 bases, there was a span of 9 bases. The CDR3 loop reads CASSLSPAGGYTF. Written as DNA, the CDR3 is TGTGCCAGCAGTTTATCGCCCGCGGGTGGCTACACCTTC.

This clonotype was detected only a few times. V usage is TRBV21-1 and J usage is TRBJ2-1; no check of the table's D call, TRBD2, against the DNA was made. TRBV21-1 is shown as a pseudogene. The CDR3 consists of 18 residues. DNA of the CDR3: TGTGCCAGCAGCAAAGCGGTGCGTTTTGGGAGAGTATACAATGAGCAGTTCTTC. Protein: CASSKAVRFGRVYNEQFF.

This clonotype was counted only a few times. This chain joins TRBV5-1 and TRBJ2-7; no definite D call. Germline V lookup: CDR1 SGHRS, CDR2 YFSETQ. This CDR3 region has 15 residues. The germline V and J ends were trimmed by 0 bases and 0 bases, with 10 bases remaining between them. The CDR3 sequence is CASSLVRALSYEQYF. CDR3 nucleotides: TGCGCCAGCAGCTTGGTTAGGGCCCTCTCCTACGAGCAGTACTTC.

Only a few counts were recorded for this clonotype. Mismatch with germline at one junction end may stem from a read error. V and J are TRBV4-2 and TRBJ2-7; 9 bases agree with TRBD2. The V gene's germline CDR1 is LGHNA and CDR2 YNFKEQ. This CDR3 is built from 13 residues. In DNA form, the CDR3 reads TGTGCCAGCAGCCCCATGGACAGCGGGGGGACTTCTTTC. Translating it yields CASSPMDSGGTSF.

The chain has TRBV5-1 and TRBJ1-3; no definite D call. Trimming removed 0 bases from V and 2 bases from J, with 3 bases in between. The CDR3 totals 13 residues. Germline loops: CDR1 SGHRS, CDR2 YFSETQ. In DNA, the CDR3 is TGCGCCAGCAGCTTGGATCCTGGAAACACCATATATTTT. Protein: CASSLDPGNTIYF.

The CDR3 sequence is CASSLKSSSGGPGETQYF. In DNA form, the CDR3 reads TGCGCCAGCAGCTTGAAGAGCTCTAGCGGGGGGCCCGGAGAGACCCAGTACTTC. The J gene is TRBJ2-5, the V gene TRBV5-1; 11 nucleotides line up with TRBD2. The germline gives CDR1 SGHRS, CDR2 YFSETQ. The CDR3 runs 18 residues. The V segment lost 1 base and the J segment 4 bases; nucleotides outside the gene matches: 12.

This clonotype was picked up a small number of times. The V and J genes are TRBV12-3 or TRBV12-4 and TRBJ2-3; perhaps TRBD2 as D (5 bases). With 3 bases removed from V and 4 bases from J, the gap between germline ends came to 11 bases. This CDR3 is built from 14 residues. The CDR3 reads CASSFSPGSDTQYF. The CDR3 DNA sequence: TGTGCCAGCAGTTTTAGCCCGGGGTCAGATACGCAGTATTTT.

The chain carries TRBV11-2 and TRBJ1-6, with 10 bases fitting TRBD1. The CDR3 extends over 15 amino acids. The V gene end was trimmed by 5 bases and the J gene end by 5 bases; junction bases not matched to a gene: 3. Per germline, CDR1 SGHAT and CDR2 FQNNGV. Written as DNA, the CDR3 is TGTGCCAGCAGCCGGACAGGGGGTAATAATTCACCCCTCCACTTT. This sequence encodes CASSRTGGNNSPLHF.

The rearrangement uses TRBV10-3 and TRBJ2-7; maybe TRBD2 (5 bases). Deletions cut 0 bases from V and 3 bases from J, with 18 bases between. CDR3 length equals 17 residues. Germline values: CDR1 ENHRY, CDR2 SYGVKD. The CDR3 DNA reads TGTGCCATCAGTGAGTCTTATGGGGTCAGTCGGGACTACGAGCAGTACTTC. Protein: CAISESYGVSRDYEQYF.

This clonotype was recorded many times. The V and J genes are TRBV12-3 or TRBV12-4 and TRBJ1-6; D is unclear. V lost 0 bases, J lost 14 bases, and 14 bases lay in between. CDR3 length: 14 amino acids. CDR3 coding DNA: TGTGCCAGCAGTTTAGCCTACCTGGGAGGGTCCCTCCACTTT. Protein product: CASSLAYLGGSLHF.

The table lists this clonotype with a few counts. The genes are TRBV11-2 and TRBJ2-3, with 11 bases lining up with TRBD2. In germline, CDR1 is SGHAT, CDR2 FQNNGV. V was pared by 4 bases and J by 3 bases, with 6 bases of the junction left unmatched. There are 16 residues in the CDR3. CDR3 loop: CASSYNSGGVTDTQYF. CDR3 DNA: TGTGCCAGCAGCTATAATAGCGGGGGGGTGACAGATACGCAGTATTTT. The whole variable domain, filled in from reference TRBV11-2 and TRBJ2-3, reads EAGVAQSPRYKIIEKRQSVAFWCNPISGHATLYWYQQILGQGPKLLIQFQNNGVVDDSQLPKDRFSAERLKGVDSTLKIQPAKLEDSAVYLCASSYNSGGVTDTQYFGPGTRLTVL.

There are many counts of this clonotype. The DNA of the CDR3 is TGCAGTGCGCGACAGGGCACTGAAGCTTTCTTT. Its translation is CSARQGTEAFF. This sequence joins TRBV20-1 and TRBJ1-1; the match to TRBD1 covers 7 bases. V lost 6 bases and J lost 4; bases outside the gene matches: 2. In germline, CDR1 is DFQATT, CDR2 SNEGSKA (reference sequence). This CDR3 has 11 residues.

The chain uses TRBV20-1 and TRBJ2-5; D might be TRBD2 (7 bases). The germline V and J ends were trimmed by 0 bases and 5 bases, with 13 bases remaining between them. CDR1 and CDR2 from the germline V gene are DFQATT and SNEGSKA (reference sequence). The CDR3 has 14 amino acids. The CDR3 sequence: CSARDSRGAETQYF. DNA for the CDR3: TGCAGTGCTAGAGATAGTCGGGGGGCGGAGACCCAGTACTTC.

J is TRBJ2-1 and V is TRBV7-9; D is perhaps TRBD1 or TRBD2 (5 bases each). Germline CDR1 reads SEHNR; CDR2 reads FQNEAQ (reference sequence). There are 14 residues in the CDR3. Trimming removed 8 bases at V and 13 bases at J, with 24 bases between. The CDR3 protein is CASALGGDPRGQFF. Here the CDR3 DNA reads TGTGCCAGCGCACTTGGGGGAGACCCACGAGGTCAGTTCTTC.